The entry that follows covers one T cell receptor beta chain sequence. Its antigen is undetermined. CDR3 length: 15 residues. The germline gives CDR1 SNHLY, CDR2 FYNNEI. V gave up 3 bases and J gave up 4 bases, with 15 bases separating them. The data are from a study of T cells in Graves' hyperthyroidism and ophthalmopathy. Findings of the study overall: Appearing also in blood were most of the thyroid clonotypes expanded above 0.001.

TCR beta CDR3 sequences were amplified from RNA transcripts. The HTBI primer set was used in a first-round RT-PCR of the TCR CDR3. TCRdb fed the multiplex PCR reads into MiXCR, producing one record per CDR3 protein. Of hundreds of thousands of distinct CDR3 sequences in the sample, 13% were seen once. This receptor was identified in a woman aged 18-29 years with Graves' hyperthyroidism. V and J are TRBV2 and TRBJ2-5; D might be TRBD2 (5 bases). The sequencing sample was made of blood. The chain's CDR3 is CASSDRQGRGETQYF. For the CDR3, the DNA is TGTGCCAGCAGTGATCGACAAGGCCGGGGAGAGACCCAGTACTTC.